The next 29 T cell receptor beta chains were all read from a single sample in a study of memory CD4+ T cells and cytomegalovirus serostatus. The sort gate was single viable CD3+CD4+CD8-CD45RO+ cells for memory CD4+ T cells. Only in-frame clones appear in the TCRdb table, and some are missing; sequencing was by immunoSEQ multiplex PCR. The sample contains some 65,000 clones, about three quarters of which appear only once. The material sequenced was memory CD4+ T cells from blood. These receptors came from an adult in good health and CMV-seronegative. Some clones in this sample may be carry-over from other donors' samples.

The chain employs TRBV6-1 and TRBJ2-7; D assignment may be TRBD1 or TRBD2 (5 bases each). CDR1 is MNHNS, CDR2 SASEGT, per germline. Deletions cut 2 bases from V and 2 bases from J, with 10 bases between. This CDR3 comprises 14 residues. CDR3 DNA: TGTGCCAGCAGTGAAACTGGGGGTCCCTACGAGCAGTACTTC. Encoded protein: CASSETGGPYEQYF.

The chain couples TRBV29-1 to TRBJ2-7, with D tentatively TRBD2 (5 bases). CDR3 length equals 12 residues. Germline CDR1 and CDR2: SQVTM and ANQGSEA. Deletions cut 6 bases from V and 2 bases from J, with 11 bases between. The CDR3 DNA reads TGCAGCGTCCTGGACGGGACCTACGAGCAGTACTTC. This sequence encodes CSVLDGTYEQYF.

In this sample, this clone turned up once. J is TRBJ2-3 and V is TRBV5-1, with D possibly matching TRBD1 (6 bases). Trimming cost V 0 bases and J 2 bases, with 10 bases left between them. Germline V CDR1 and CDR2: SGHRS, YFSETQ. This CDR3 is built from 15 residues. CDR3 DNA: TGCGCCAGCAGCTTGGGCAGGGGATTCACAGATACGCAGTATTTT. This sequence encodes CASSLGRGFTDTQYF.

Notes on this clone: At one boundary the junction diverges from the germline segment, which might be a read error. CDR3 nucleotide sequence: TGTGCTAGCAGCTTAGCTGATAACACTGAAGCTTTCTTT. The encoded protein is CASSLADNTEAFF. V is TRBV7-7 and J is TRBJ1-1, with D uncertain. The CDR3 runs 13 residues. Germline lookup yields CDR1 SSHAT and CDR2 FNYEAQ (reference sequence).

The V gene is TRBV27, the J gene TRBJ2-7; 8 bases map to TRBD1. This CDR3 region has 15 residues. Germline V gene data show CDR1 as MNHEY and CDR2 as SMNVEV (reference sequence). V was clipped by 6 bases and J by 2 bases; unmatched bases: 9. The DNA of the CDR3 is TGTGCCAGCAGGTCCTCCGGGACAGGTCCCTACGAGCAGTACTTC. Its translation: CASRSSGTGPYEQYF.

The chain uses TRBV6-5 and TRBJ1-2; D gene unclear. This CDR3 is 12 amino acids long. Germline assignment: CDR1 MNHEY and CDR2 SVGAGI. Trimming cost V 6 bases and J 4 bases, with 9 bases left between them. The CDR3: CASRDDIYGYTF. CDR3 coding DNA: TGTGCCAGCAGGGACGACATCTATGGCTACACCTTC.

This clone has a handful of counts. The J gene is TRBJ1-5, the V gene TRBV30; D gene unclear. Germline values: CDR1 GTSNPN, CDR2 SVGIG (reference sequence). The CDR3 contains 13 residues. Deletions cut 2 bases from V and 4 bases from J, with 9 bases between. Here the CDR3 DNA reads TGTGCCTGGAGTACCCGGGAAAATCAGCCCCAGCATTTT. This translates into CAWSTRENQPQHF. The full variable domain, its missing parts supplied by reference TRBV30 and TRBJ1-5, is SQTIHQWPATLVQPVGSPLSLECTVEGTSNPNLYWYRQAAGRGLQLLFYSVGIGQISSEVPQNLSASRPQDRQFILSSKKLLLSDSGFYLCAWSTRENQPQHFGDGTRLSIL.

This rearrangement joins TRBV2 to TRBJ2-7; D gene ambiguous. This CDR3 spans 14 amino acids. Trimming pared 3 bases from V and 4 bases from J, leaving 13 bases between. The V gene's germline CDR1 is SNHLY and CDR2 FYNNEI. In DNA, the CDR3 is TGTGCCAGCAGTGAGATGGGAATGAGGTACGAGCAGTACTTC. Protein product: CASSEMGMRYEQYF.

The V gene is TRBV30, the J gene TRBJ2-5, with 8 bases matching TRBD2. The V gene's germline CDR1 is GTSNPN and CDR2 SVGIG (reference sequence). The CDR3 length is 15 residues. The V segment lost 1 base and the J segment 1 base; nucleotides outside the gene matches: 5. CDR3: CAWSAAGGPQETQYF. The CDR3, as DNA: TGTGCCTGGAGTGCGGCGGGGGGACCCCAAGAGACCCAGTACTTC. Drawing the rest from reference TRBV30 and TRBJ2-5, the complete variable domain is SQTIHQWPATLVQPVGSPLSLECTVEGTSNPNLYWYRQAAGRGLQLLFYSVGIGQISSEVPQNLSASRPQDRQFILSSKKLLLSDSGFYLCAWSAAGGPQETQYFGPGTRLLVL.

The chain uses TRBV30 and TRBJ1-3; TRBD1 aligns across 7 bases. This CDR3 comprises 14 residues. Trimming took 2 bases from V and 5 from J; bases not matched to a gene: 6. The germline gives CDR1 GTSNPN, CDR2 SVGIG (reference sequence). As DNA, the CDR3 is TGTGCCTGGAGTTTTGCGGGACAGAGAAACACCATATATTTT. It codes for CAWSFAGQRNTIYF.

CDR3 nucleotides: TGTGCCACAGGCCGGGGGGCCGCTAATGAAAAACTGTTTTTT. It yields the protein CATGRGAANEKLFF. The rearrangement joins TRBV5-4 to TRBJ1-4; maybe TRBD1 (6 bases). Trimming took 9 bases from V and 3 from J, leaving 15 bases between them. The CDR3 is 14 amino acids. Germline V gives CDR1 SGHNT, CDR2 YYREEE (reference sequence).

The chain carries TRBV19 and TRBJ1-2; the match to TRBD1 covers 7 bases. The CDR3 totals 16 residues. Germline V gene data show CDR1 as LNHDA and CDR2 as SQIVND (reference sequence). After removal of 7 bases from V and 0 bases from J, the junction contained 11 bases not matched to a gene. The CDR3 nucleotides are TGTGCCAGTATCCCAAAGGGGGACAGAGCTAACTATGGCTACACCTTC. Translated, it gives CASIPKGDRANYGYTF. Full variable domain (remainder filled in from reference TRBV19 and TRBJ1-2): DGGITQSPKYLFRKEGQNVTLSCEQNLNHDAMYWYRQDPGQGLRLIYYSQIVNDFQKGDIAEGYSVSREKKESFPLTVTSAQKNPTAFYLCASIPKGDRANYGYTFGSGTRLTVV.

The V gene is TRBV27, the J gene TRBJ2-1; the D call may be TRBD1 or TRBD2 (5 bases each). Germline V gene lookup returns CDR1 MNHEY and CDR2 SMNVEV (reference sequence). With 5 bases removed from V and 15 bases from J, the gap between germline ends came to 14 bases. The CDR3 totals 11 residues. The CDR3 DNA sequence: TGTGCCAGCAGTGACAATAGGGGACGGTTCTTC. Its translation is CASSDNRGRFF.

The count of this clone is one. The V and J genes are TRBV28 and TRBJ2-7, with 9 positions matching TRBD2. Trimming took 2 bases from V and 4 from J; bases not matched to a gene: 6. The CDR3 spans 15 residues. Per germline, CDR1 MDHEN and CDR2 SYDVKM. CDR3 nucleotides: TGTGCCAGCAGTTTAAGGGCGGGAGGGGGATACGAGCAGTACTTC. This encodes CASSLRAGGGYEQYF.

The count of this clone is one. The chain links TRBV5-1 to TRBJ1-4; 10 positions agree with TRBD1. The V segment lost 0 bases and the J segment 8 bases; nucleotides outside the gene matches: 4. The germline V gene has CDR1 SGHRS and CDR2 YFSETQ. The CDR3 covers 15 residues. The CDR3 DNA follows: TGCGCCAGCAGCTTGGGAGGGACAGGGGAAGAAAAACTGTTTTTT. Translation gives CASSLGGTGEEKLFF. The complete variable domain, with remaining parts taken from reference TRBV5-1 and TRBJ1-4, reads KAGVTQTPRYLIKTRGQQVTLSCSPISGHRSVSWYQQTPGQGLQFLFEYFSETQRNKGNFPGRFSGRQFSNSRSEMNVSTLELGDSALYLCASSLGGTGEEKLFFGSGTQLSVL.

The chain joins TRBV27 to TRBJ2-2; possibly TRBD1 for D (6 bases). V shed 5 bases and J shed 3 bases, with 19 bases lying between them. Looked up from germline, CDR1 is MNHEY and CDR2 is SMNVEV (reference sequence). This CDR3 is 17 amino acids long. The CDR3 spells CASSALTGLTDTGELFF. The CDR3 DNA follows: TGTGCCAGCAGTGCACTTACAGGGCTTACGGACACCGGGGAGCTGTTTTTT.

This rearrangement joins TRBV18 to TRBJ2-2; no clear D gene. Germline V gene sequence: CDR1 KGHSH, CDR2 LQKENI. The CDR3 has 14 amino acids. Trimming took off 2 bases at V and 3 bases at J, with 7 bases between the two ends. CDR3 in amino acids: CASSPSLDTGELFF. CDR3 in DNA: TGTGCCAGCTCACCAAGCTTGGACACCGGGGAGCTGTTTTTT.

This clone appeared a single time. J is TRBJ1-1 and V is TRBV12-2. TRBV12-2 is a listed pseudogene. The CDR3 spans 18 residues. Written as DNA, the CDR3 is TGTGCAAGTCGCCACACCCGGTCGGGCTTGGAAAGGCGCACTGAAGCTTTCTTT. Amino acid sequence: CASRHTRSGLERRTEAFF.

This clone was counted once. V and J are TRBV6-4 and TRBJ1-2; D is perhaps TRBD1 (5 bases). Per germline, CDR1 MRHNA and CDR2 SNTAGT. CDR3 length equals 12 residues. Trimming stripped 3 bases from V and 5 bases from J, with 7 bases between. Here the CDR3 DNA reads TGTGCCAGCAGTGATAAGGGGTATGGCTACACCTTC. It specifies CASSDKGYGYTF.

This chain uses TRBV5-4 with TRBJ2-4, with a tentative D call TRBD1 (5 bases). Trimming left V 0 bases short and J 2 bases short, with 9 bases between. The germline V gene has CDR1 SGHNT and CDR2 YYREEE (reference sequence). The CDR3 loop spans 15 amino acids. CDR3: CASSLAGLTKNIQYF. The DNA for the CDR3 is TGTGCCAGCAGCTTGGCAGGGTTAACCAAAAACATTCAGTACTTC.

This clone was seen a handful of times. CDR3 sequence (DNA): TGCGCCAGCAGCTTTTCTGGGACAGGACTCCAAGAGACCCAGTACTTC. This codes for CASSFSGTGLQETQYF. The chain links TRBV5-1 to TRBJ2-5; TRBD1 matches at 8 bases. With 2 bases clipped from V and 1 base from J, the junction kept 7 bases outside the gene matches. The CDR3 runs to 16 residues. Looked up from germline, CDR1 is SGHRS and CDR2 is YFSETQ.

Only one count was recorded for this clone. V and J are TRBV6-1 and TRBJ1-1; D is perhaps TRBD1 (6 bases). The CDR3 has 14 amino acids. Germline V gene sequence: CDR1 MNHNS, CDR2 SASEGT. The V and J ends lost 4 bases and 6 bases respectively, with 15 bases between them. This chain's CDR3 is CASSARRGDAEAFF. CDR3 nucleotides: TGTGCCAGCAGTGCCCGCAGGGGAGACGCTGAAGCTTTCTTT.

For the CDR3, the DNA is TGTGCCAGCAGCCAAGCAGCCGGCACAGATACGCAGTATTTT. It specifies CASSQAAGTDTQYF. The chain recombines TRBV7-2 with TRBJ2-3; D unclear. In germline, CDR1 is SGHTA, CDR2 FQGNSA. CDR3 size: 14 residues. The ends were cut back, 5 bases at V and 1 base at J, with 10 bases in the middle.

The CDR3 DNA reads as TGTGCCAGCAGGGCGGGACTAGCTGGTTACGAGCAGTACTTC. Its translation is CASRAGLAGYEQYF. V usage is TRBV13 and J usage is TRBJ2-7; 9 bases align to TRBD2. The trim removed 6 bases at V and 4 bases at J, leaving 7 bases unmatched. The CDR3 consists of 14 residues. Germline V gives CDR1 PRHDT, CDR2 FYEKMQ (reference sequence).

The chain carries TRBV6-6 and TRBJ1-2, with no clear D. V shed 7 bases and J shed 6 bases, with 12 bases lying between them. Germline V lookup: CDR1 MNHNY, CDR2 SVGAGI (reference sequence). CDR3 length: 12 residues. CDR3 DNA: TGTGCCAGCACCCCTTCCCGTCATGGCTACACCTTC. This gives the protein CASTPSRHGYTF.

The chain links TRBV5-1 to TRBJ2-1, with TRBD2 identical over 10 bases. The ends lost 0 bases at V and 7 bases at J; junction bases unmatched: 7. The CDR3 has 16 amino acids. Germline assignment: CDR1 SGHRS and CDR2 YFSETQ. CDR3 loop: CASSLGAGGPGNEQFF. The CDR3 bases are TGCGCCAGCAGCTTGGGAGCGGGAGGGCCGGGGAATGAGCAGTTCTTC. The full variable domain, in which reference TRBV5-1 and TRBJ2-1 provide the parts outside the CDR3, is KAGVTQTPRYLIKTRGQQVTLSCSPISGHRSVSWYQQTPGQGLQFLFEYFSETQRNKGNFPGRFSGRQFSNSRSEMNVSTLELGDSALYLCASSLGAGGPGNEQFFGPGTRLTVL.

The chain is built from TRBV28 and TRBJ2-7; 14 nucleotides match TRBD2. There are 19 residues in the CDR3. CDR1 and CDR2 from the germline V gene are MDHEN and SYDVKM. Trimming at V came to 2 bases and at J to 5 bases, leaving 14 bases not matched to a gene. In nucleotides, the CDR3 is TGTGCCAGCAGTTTAGGTTCTGTGACTAGCGGGAGGGGAGTCCACGAGCAGTACTTC. Protein sequence: CASSLGSVTSGRGVHEQYF.

This clone was detected only once. A junction end diverges from the germline sequence, so it may reflect a read error. This chain uses TRBV18 with TRBJ2-2, with 9 bases matching TRBD1. There are 15 residues in the CDR3. CDR1 and CDR2 from the germline V gene are KGHSH and LQKENI. CDR3 sequence (DNA): TGTGCCAGCTCAGCACCGGGACAGGGAACCGGGGAGCTGTTTTTT. This codes for CASSAPGQGTGELFF.

The V call is TRBV5-1, the J call TRBJ1-3; D is unclear. Between the trimmed V and J ends, which lost 0 bases and 0 bases, there was a span of 10 bases. Germline V CDR1 and CDR2: SGHRS, YFSETQ. The CDR3 loop spans 16 amino acids. The CDR3 bases are TGCGCCAGCAGCTTGGTCGGCGGTCACTCTGGAAACACCATATATTTT. Amino acid sequence: CASSLVGGHSGNTIYF.